Each of the 7 T cell receptor beta chains below was sequenced from the same sample in a study of shared clonotypes between healthy human individuals. Repertoires were generated with immunoSEQ multiplex PCR, while TCRdb's copy carries only in-frame clones and drops some. The data contain about 2.4 million clones, roughly 93% of them singletons. The sequenced sample was naive CD4+ T cells from PBMCs. Subset defined: CD45RA+ positively selected. The receptors derive from a man aged 18 to 29 in good health. Some clones in this sample may be carry-over from other donors' samples.

This chain uses TRBV6-1 with TRBJ1-5; D remains ambiguous. This CDR3 contains 14 residues. CDR1 is MNHNS and CDR2 is SASEGT in the germline V gene. V lost 3 bases, J lost 1 base, and 7 bases lay in between. The CDR3, as DNA: TGTGCCAGCAGTGACCAACAGAGCAATCAGCCCCAGCATTTT. Amino acid sequence: CASSDQQSNQPQHF.

The V gene is TRBV4-3, the J gene TRBJ2-3; D is unclear. Per germline, CDR1 LGHNA and CDR2 YSLEER. The CDR3 has 16 residues. Deletions cut 2 bases from V and 2 bases from J, with 14 bases between. CDR3 sequence (DNA): TGCGCCAGCAGCCAAAGCCGGGCTCCGTTCACAGATACGCAGTATTTT. Translating it yields CASSQSRAPFTDTQYF.

The rearrangement joins TRBV6-5 to TRBJ1-1; 7 nucleotides align to TRBD1. CDR1 is MNHEY, CDR2 SVGAGI, per germline. The ends lost 5 bases at V and 2 bases at J; junction bases unmatched: 5. The CDR3 is 14 residues long. The CDR3 spells CASSLDRANTEAFF. The CDR3 DNA follows: TGTGCCAGCAGTCTTGACAGGGCAAACACTGAAGCTTTCTTT.

The chain is built from TRBV7-3 and TRBJ2-7; D is ambiguous. Per the germline V gene, CDR1 is SGHTA and CDR2 is FQGTGA. V shed 5 bases and J shed 4 bases, with 9 bases lying between them. CDR3 length: 12 residues. The CDR3 spells CASSPLHYEQYF. CDR3 nucleotides: TGTGCCAGCAGCCCCCTTCATTACGAGCAGTACTTC.

This clone has just one count. Without the conserved terminal phenylalanine or tryptophan, this CDR3 likely stems from a read error. No DNA is shown, since the ends of the CDR3 on it are uncertain; the CDR3 is the one TCRdb lists. The genes are TRBV28 and TRBJ1-5; no check of the table's D call, TRBD1, against the DNA was made. Inclusive of both ends, the CDR3 amounts to 13 amino acids. Germline V gene sequence: CDR1 MDHEN, CDR2 SYDVKM. The CDR3 sequence is CASSTPRAISGDI.

V is TRBV2 and J is TRBJ1-6; no clear D gene. Per the germline V gene, CDR1 is SNHLY and CDR2 is FYNNEI. The CDR3 extends over 15 amino acids. The V and J ends lost 7 bases and 9 bases respectively, with 19 bases between them. In nucleotides, the CDR3 is TGTGCCAGCATCTTGAGCGGGTTTTCGGCTTCACCCCTCCACTTT. Protein sequence: CASILSGFSASPLHF.

V usage is TRBV27 and J usage is TRBJ2-7; D perhaps matches TRBD2 (6 bases). This CDR3 spans 15 amino acids. CDR1 and CDR2 (germline): MNHEY, SMNVEV (reference sequence). Trimming removed 5 bases from V and 7 bases from J, with 21 bases in between. This chain's CDR3 is CASSRRLAFEGEQYF. The CDR3 DNA reads TGTGCCAGCAGTCGCCGCCTAGCGTTCGAGGGGGAGCAGTACTTC.